This record covers a single T cell receptor (beta chain). There is no known antigen for this receptor. One base away there is no much larger clone; base qualities are not given. The sample is drawn from a study of T cell repertoires in cytomegalovirus infection (dated by TCRdb to about 2019). Notes on the research overall: The HLA type of each donor mattered for the analysis, because public TCR beta signatures pointed to carriage of CMV infection along with the matching HLA type. What the research found in general, with its limitations: The ex vivo response was dominated by HLA-C-restricted CMV-specific TCR beta clonotypes, which also provided the single most frequent clonotype in two of eight donors. Cumulative frequency of public TCR beta family members discriminated carriers of CMV infection plus the relevant HLA type in this cohort and an independent approximately 350-donor cohort.

V was cut back by 6 bases and J by 0 bases, leaving a gap of 15 bases between them. Including cysteine and phenylalanine, the CDR3 has 16 amino acids. Only CDR3 DNA remains: 48 bases, in frame from the first base. Based on the germline V gene, the CDR1 and CDR2 sequences are ENHRY and SYGVKD. Sequencing took place on an Illumina HiSeq 1500. Starting from the raw public reads, TCRdb applied fastp trimming at Q25, assembled clones with MiXCR and retained in-frame beta chains. Each CDR3 protein appears once, grouped with its most common genes and DNA. Counted in this sample were 200,000 to 300,000 distinct CDR3 sequences; 10% to 15% of them appeared once. Clones ranked in the top ten supply 1.5% to 2% of the sample.

The sequence derives from a human donor in good health (CMV status not recorded). Some clones in this sample may be carry-over from other donors' samples. Sample: PBMCs. The V gene is TRBV10-3 and the J gene is TRBJ1-3, with TRBD1 tentatively as D gene (5 bases match). The CDR3 amino acid sequence is: CAISRDPIDSGNTIYF. Here is the DNA: TGTGCCATCAGCCGGGACCCGATAGACTCTGGAAACACCATATATTTT.